This paragraph reports one TCR beta chain. The antigen is not known. Trimming shortened V by 4 bases and J by 5 bases, and 17 bases separated the two germline ends. Germline V gives CDR1 MNHEY, CDR2 SMNVEV (reference sequence). The CDR3 is 15 residues long. TCRdb reprocessed the reads with MiXCR, giving one entry per CDR3 protein. The data hold approximately 220,000 distinct CDR3 sequences, with 30% to 45% observed a single time. This record belongs to a study of T cell repertoires in cytomegalovirus infection. Study conclusions and caveats: Based on cumulative public TCR beta family frequency, carriers of CMV plus the relevant HLA were identified. CMV-specific TCR beta clonotypes restricted by HLA-C dominated the ex vivo response.

This receptor was identified in a human donor in good health (CMV status not recorded). Some clones in this sample may be carry-over from other donors' samples. The gene calls are TRBV27 and TRBJ1-2, with D unresolved. Sequenced material: CD8+ T cells from cultured PBMCs, taken from culture after CMV antigen stimulation. The CDR3 reads CASSSNQMHKYGYTF. The CDR3, as DNA: TGTGCCAGCAGTTCTAATCAGATGCATAAATATGGCTACACCTTC.